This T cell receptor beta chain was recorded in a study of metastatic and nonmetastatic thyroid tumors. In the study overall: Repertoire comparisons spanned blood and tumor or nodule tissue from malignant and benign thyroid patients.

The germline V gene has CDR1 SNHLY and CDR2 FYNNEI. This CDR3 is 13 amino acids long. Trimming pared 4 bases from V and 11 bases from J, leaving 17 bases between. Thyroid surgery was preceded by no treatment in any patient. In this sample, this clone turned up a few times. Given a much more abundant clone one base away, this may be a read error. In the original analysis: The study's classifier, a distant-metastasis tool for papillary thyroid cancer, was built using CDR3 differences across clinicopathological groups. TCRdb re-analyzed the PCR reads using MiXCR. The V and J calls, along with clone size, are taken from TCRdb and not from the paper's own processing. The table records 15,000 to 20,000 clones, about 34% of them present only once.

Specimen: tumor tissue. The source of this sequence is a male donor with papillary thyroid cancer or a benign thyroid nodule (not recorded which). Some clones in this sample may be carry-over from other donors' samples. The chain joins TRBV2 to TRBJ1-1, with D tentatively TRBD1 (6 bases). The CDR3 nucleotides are TGTGCCAGCAGTGGAACTACAGGGATGGTTGCTTTCTTT. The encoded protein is CASSGTTGMVAFF.